This T cell receptor beta chain comes out of a study of blood T cell repertoires in COVID-19. Trimming took 5 bases from V and 4 from J, leaving 17 bases between them. The CDR3 contains 15 residues. CDR1 is LGHNA and CDR2 is YNFKEQ in the germline V gene. The protocol was immunoSEQ multiplex PCR, while the TCRdb copy is restricted to in-frame clones and leaves out a portion. The data show under 60,000 clones, about 80% seen once. This receptor was taken from a man aged 55 to 70 with acute or convalescent COVID-19. The sequencing input was peripheral blood. The V call is TRBV4-2, the J call TRBJ1-2; D is possibly TRBD1 (6 bases). This CDR3 is CASSARGLEFYGYTF. The CDR3, as DNA: TGTGCCAGCAGCGCCAGGGGCCTCGAGTTCTATGGCTACACCTTC.